What follows are 22 T cell receptor beta chains derived from one specimen sequenced in a study of shared clonotypes between healthy human individuals (dated by TCRdb to 2018 to 2020). To prepare the library, the immunoSEQ multiplex PCR assay was applied. The clones in this table, taken by TCRdb from immuneACCESS, are in-frame only. Not every clone is retained; where verified, under half of the shortfall comes from an unresolved V gene, and the cause of the rest is unknown. The sample includes 2 million to 2.5 million clones, with 85% to 95% observed a single time. The ten largest clones take up over 1.5% of the sample. CD8 naive samples were obtained by positive selection for CCR7 among CD45RO-negative cells, yielding a CD45RA+CCR7+ population from which TemRA cells were excluded. Sequences were obtained from naive CD8+ T cells from PBMCs. Interpreted using the paper, the cell subset or site label stands for: CD45RA+CCR7+. Receptor source: a man aged 18 to 29 in good health. Some clones in this sample may be carry-over from other donors' samples.

The chain couples TRBV28 to TRBJ1-1, with TRBD1 as a possible D gene (5 bases). V dropped 8 bases and J dropped 4 bases, with 8 bases sitting between them. The CDR3 has 11 residues. Germline CDR1 and CDR2: MDHEN and SYDVKM. CDR3 sequence (DNA): TGTGCCAGCCTAGGGGCCACTGAAGCTTTCTTT. This codes for CASLGATEAFF.

The chain recombines TRBV11-3 with TRBJ2-3; weak D call: TRBD2 (6 bases). CDR1 SGHNT and CDR2 YENEEA come from the germline V gene. Trimming left V 4 bases short and J 0 bases short, with 14 bases between. The CDR3 contains 16 residues. In DNA form, the CDR3 reads TGTGCCAGCAGCTCGCGGGACTCCTCTAGCACAGATACGCAGTATTTT. This codes for CASSSRDSSSTDTQYF.

V is TRBV7-9 and J is TRBJ1-2; D perhaps matches TRBD1 (6 bases). The CDR3 is 15 residues long. V lost 3 bases and J 7 bases, leaving 18 bases between the germline ends. Germline CDR1 SEHNR, CDR2 FQNEAQ (reference sequence). CDR3 sequence (DNA): TGTGCCAGCAGCTTCGGGTATGGGACACCCACTGGCTACACCTTC. Amino acid sequence: CASSFGYGTPTGYTF. Complete variable domain (other parts from reference TRBV7-9 and TRBJ1-2): DTGVSQNPRHKITKRGQNVTFRCDPISEHNRLYWYRQTLGQGPEFLTYFQNEAQLEKSRLLSDRFSAERPKGSFSTLEIQRTEQGDSAMYLCASSFGYGTPTGYTFGSGTRLTVV.

The chain recombines TRBV7-8 with TRBJ2-1; 10 bases fit TRBD2. Germline CDR1 SGHVS, CDR2 FQNEAQ. CDR3 length: 18 amino acids. With V trimmed by 1 base and J by 8 bases, 14 bases remained unmatched. The CDR3: CASSLEGSGRPQRDEQFF. CDR3 sequence (DNA): TGTGCCAGCAGCTTAGAGGGTAGCGGGAGGCCGCAGAGGGATGAGCAGTTCTTC.

A remark on this clone: The same CDR3 can be traced to other DNA sequences in this sample. This sequence joins TRBV5-1 and TRBJ1-1; 7 nucleotides align to TRBD1. The CDR3 is made up of 14 amino acids. Germline V CDR1 and CDR2: SGHRS, YFSETQ. Trimming took 0 bases from V and 3 from J; bases not matched to a gene: 2. CDR3 region: CASSLDRGDTEAFF. In DNA form, the CDR3 reads TGCGCCAGCAGCTTGGACAGGGGAGACACTGAAGCTTTCTTT.

J is TRBJ2-2 and V is TRBV6-1, with unresolved D. The CDR3 totals 11 residues. In germline, CDR1 is MNHNS, CDR2 SASEGT. CDR3 sequence (DNA): TGTGCAACAACGAACACCGGGGAGCTGTTTTTT. Its translation is CATTNTGELFF.

As concerns this clone: Other DNA sequences from this sample encode an identical CDR3 as well. The V and J genes are TRBV4-1 and TRBJ2-7, with TRBD1 matching over 8 bases. Germline values: CDR1 MGHRA, CDR2 YSYEKL. CDR3 length: 13 residues. Germline trimming cut 1 base from V and 6 bases from J; bases unmatched to any gene: 2. In nucleotides, the CDR3 is TGCGCCAGCAGCCAAGGGACAGGGAGCGAGCAGTACTTC. Translation gives CASSQGTGSEQYF.

V gene TRBV15 combines with J gene TRBJ2-7; 15 nucleotides agree with TRBD2. The CDR3 consists of 13 residues. Unmatched junction bases numbered 1, after V lost 4 bases and J lost 9 bases. Germline-derived CDR1 and CDR2 are LNHNV and YYDKDF (reference sequence). This chain's CDR3 is CATSKGLAGGQYF. CDR3 sequence (DNA): TGTGCCACCAGCAAGGGACTAGCGGGAGGGCAGTACTTC.

Written as DNA, the CDR3 is TGTGCCAGCAGCTTAGCTGAACAGGGGGACACCGGGGAGCTGTTTTTT. Its protein product is CASSLAEQGDTGELFF. The chain uses TRBV13 and TRBJ2-2, with TRBD1 identical over 8 bases. Looked up from germline, CDR1 is PRHDT and CDR2 is FYEKMQ (reference sequence). The CDR3 sequence is 16 residues long. Losses at the gene ends were 1 base for V and 3 bases for J; bases not matched to a gene: 4.

The chain recombines TRBV2 with TRBJ1-1; a weak D match, TRBD1 (5 bases). From germline, CDR1 is SNHLY and CDR2 FYNNEI. Trimming took off 2 bases at V and 5 bases at J, with 18 bases between the two ends. This CDR3 is built from 16 residues. In DNA form, the CDR3 reads TGTGCCAGCAGTGAAATCCCCCAGGGCCTGAGGACTGAAGCTTTCTTT. It codes for CASSEIPQGLRTEAFF. Based on the CDR3 plus reference TRBV2 and TRBJ1-1, the full variable domain is EPEVTQTPSHQVTQMGQEVILRCVPISNHLYFYWYRQILGQKVEFLVSFYNNEISEKSEIFDDQFSVERPDGSNFTLKIRSTKLEDSAMYFCASSEIPQGLRTEAFFGQGTRLTVV.

This clone was seen once. The rearrangement links TRBV10-1 to TRBJ2-7; D is tentatively TRBD1 or TRBD2 (5 bases each). Germline CDR1 WNHNN, CDR2 SYGVQD (reference sequence). The CDR3 has 14 residues. V was pared by 6 bases and J by 0 bases, with 12 bases between. Written as DNA, the CDR3 is TGCGCCAGCAGCACGGGACCAAACTCCTACGAGCAGTACTTC. Protein: CASSTGPNSYEQYF.

V gene TRBV21-1 combines with J gene TRBJ1-5. TRBV21-1 is listed as a pseudogene. The CDR3 is 12 residues long. The CDR3 here is CASPPGTQPQHF. CDR3 DNA sequence: TGTGCCAGCCCCCCAGGGACTCAGCCCCAGCATTTT.

This rearrangement joins TRBV7-8 to TRBJ2-4; D unclear. The CDR3 length is 15 residues. CDR1 is SGHVS and CDR2 is FQNEAQ in the germline V gene. Trimming removed 4 bases from V and 0 bases from J, with 10 bases in between. CDR3 coding DNA: TGTGCCAGCAGCTCCCCATGGGGAGCCAAAAACATTCAGTACTTC. It codes for CASSSPWGAKNIQYF. The whole variable domain, remainder taken from reference TRBV7-8 and TRBJ2-4, is GAGVSQSPRYKVAKRGQDVALRCDPISGHVSLFWYQQALGQGPEFLTYFQNEAQLDKSGLPSDRFFAERPEGSVSTLKIQRTQQEDSAVYLCASSSPWGAKNIQYFGAGTRLSVL.

The rearrangement links TRBV7-8 to TRBJ1-5; D gene ambiguous. CDR3 length: 17 amino acids. Trimming removed 1 base from V and 1 base from J, with 14 bases in between. Germline-derived CDR1 and CDR2 are SGHVS and FQNEAQ. The CDR3 coding sequence is TGTGCCAGCAGCTTAGATTACACGACCGCCAGCAATCAGCCCCAGCATTTT. The encoded protein is CASSLDYTTASNQPQHF.

This rearrangement joins TRBV28 to TRBJ2-7, with 9 bases fitting TRBD1. Germline V gives CDR1 MDHEN, CDR2 SYDVKM. V lost 5 bases and J lost 4; bases outside the gene matches: 6. This CDR3 spans 14 amino acids. CDR3 nucleotides: TGTGCCAGCAGTCAGCATGGGACAGGGTACGAGCAGTACTTC. Translation gives CASSQHGTGYEQYF.

This chain links TRBV5-4 with TRBJ2-7; D gene ambiguous. CDR1 SGHNT and CDR2 YYREEE come from the germline V gene (reference sequence). V lost 4 bases and J lost 7, with 15 bases in between. This CDR3 comprises 13 residues. CDR3 in DNA: TGTGCCAGCAGCGGACCGCCGAGTTTTGAGCAGTACTTC. It codes for CASSGPPSFEQYF.

The chain combines TRBV27 with TRBJ1-4; perhaps TRBD1 as D (5 bases). Trimming left V 4 bases short and J 7 bases short, with 7 bases between. The germline CDR1 and CDR2 sequences are MNHEY and SMNVEV (reference sequence). This CDR3 region has 12 residues. CDR3 loop: CASSYGGEKLFF. CDR3 nucleotide sequence: TGTGCCAGCAGTTATGGGGGTGAAAAACTGTTTTTT. The full variable domain, in which reference TRBV27 and TRBJ1-4 provide the parts outside the CDR3, is EAQVTQNPRYLITVTGKKLTVTCSQNMNHEYMSWYRQDPGLGLRQIYYSMNVEVTDKGDVPEGYKVSRKEKRNFPLILESPSPNQTSLYFCASSYGGEKLFFGSGTQLSVL.

To note about this clone: At the DNA level, this CDR3 is encoded by other sequences in the same sample as well. The genes are TRBV7-9 and TRBJ2-2; D is unresolved. This CDR3 spans 11 amino acids. CDR1 SEHNR and CDR2 FQNEAQ come from the germline V gene (reference sequence). V lost 7 bases and J lost 5, with 5 bases in between. DNA for the CDR3: TGTGCCAGCACCCTTACCGGGGAGCTGTTTTTT. Protein sequence: CASTLTGELFF. The entire variable domain, with the rest obtained from reference TRBV7-9 and TRBJ2-2, is as follows: DTGVSQNPRHKITKRGQNVTFRCDPISEHNRLYWYRQTLGQGPEFLTYFQNEAQLEKSRLLSDRFSAERPKGSFSTLEIQRTEQGDSAMYLCASTLTGELFFGEGSRLTVL.

V and J are TRBV11-2 and TRBJ1-1; tentative D call: TRBD1 (5 bases). This CDR3 spans 14 amino acids. CDR1 is SGHAT, CDR2 FQNNGV, per germline. V was shortened by 5 bases and J by 6 bases, with 16 bases between the two germline ends. CDR3 region: CASSIGGVSAEAFF. CDR3 DNA: TGTGCCAGCAGCATAGGAGGGGTTTCGGCTGAAGCTTTCTTT.

The rearrangement uses TRBV5-1 and TRBJ2-6; D is possibly TRBD1 or TRBD2 (5 bases each). Deletions cut 0 bases from V and 2 bases from J, with 6 bases between. The CDR3 spans 15 residues. CDR1 is SGHRS and CDR2 is YFSETQ in the germline V gene. This chain's CDR3 is CASSLGGAGANVLTF. CDR3 in DNA: TGCGCCAGCAGCTTGGGAGGGGCTGGGGCCAACGTCCTGACTTTC.

This sequence joins TRBV5-1 and TRBJ1-1, with TRBD1 matching over 10 bases. This CDR3 is built from 17 residues. Trimming at V came to 7 bases and at J to 4 bases, leaving 16 bases not matched to a gene. In germline, CDR1 is SGHRS, CDR2 YFSETQ. The chain's CDR3 is CASDWEDSGTGATEAFF. In DNA form, the CDR3 reads TGCGCCAGCGACTGGGAGGACTCCGGGACAGGGGCCACTGAAGCTTTCTTT.

This chain links TRBV28 with TRBJ2-3; D might be TRBD1 or TRBD2, each matching 6 bases. CDR3 length equals 17 residues. The V gene lost 2 bases and the J gene lost 7 bases, with 22 bases spanning the gap. Looked up from germline, CDR1 is MDHEN and CDR2 is SYDVKM. This CDR3 is CASSLQRETGLGNTQYF. CDR3 sequence (DNA): TGTGCCAGCAGTTTACAACGGGAGACAGGCCTGGGGAATACGCAGTATTTT.